Following are 22 T cell receptor beta chains from one sample sequenced in a study of T cells in Graves' hyperthyroidism and ophthalmopathy (dated by TCRdb to the late 2010s). The library was made by multiplex PCR. TCRdb shows the sequencer as Illumina HiSeq 2000. TCR beta CDR3 regions were amplified from RNA transcripts. The TCR CDR3 was subjected to a first round of RT-PCR using the HTBI primer set and the Qiagen OneStep RT-PCR kit. TCRdb cleaned the public reads at Q25 with fastp, built clones with MiXCR and kept in-frame beta chains. Duplicate CDR3 protein sequences are folded into a single record with the most common DNA and genes. The sample table shows some 560,000 distinct CDR3 sequences, and approximately 14% are seen once. Less than 9.5% of the sample is held by the ten biggest clonotypes. The specimen was blood. These receptors were taken from a woman aged 25-40 years with Graves' hyperthyroidism.

This clonotype was counted at least ten times. J is TRBJ2-5 and V is TRBV10-3; D tentatively reads TRBD1 or TRBD2 (5 bases each). The CDR3 spans 14 residues. Trimming cost V 6 bases and J 4 bases, with 15 bases left between them. CDR1 and CDR2 (germline): ENHRY, SYGVKD. The CDR3 reads CAIRMTEAGETQYF. CDR3 bases: TGTGCCATCAGGATGACAGAGGCGGGAGAGACCCAGTACTTC.

There are many counts of this clonotype. This chain links TRBV7-9 with TRBJ2-5; D is possibly TRBD1 or TRBD2 (5 bases each). Germline V gene lookup returns CDR1 SEHNR and CDR2 FQNEAQ (reference sequence). The CDR3 sequence is 11 residues long. The V and J ends lost 2 bases and 14 bases respectively, with 12 bases between them. The DNA for the CDR3 is TGTGCCAGCAGCTTAAGGGACCCCCTCTACTTC. Its protein is CASSLRDPLYF.

The J gene is TRBJ2-7, the V gene TRBV29-1; possible D gene TRBD2, 6 bases. The V end was cut by 4 bases, the J end by 6 bases, with 10 bases between. The CDR3 contains 11 residues. Germline assignment: CDR1 SQVTM and CDR2 ANQGSEA. This CDR3 is CSVGLEGEQYF. In nucleotides, the CDR3 is TGCAGCGTTGGACTAGAGGGCGAGCAGTACTTC.

This clonotype was observed at least ten times. This sequence joins TRBV10-3 and TRBJ2-7, with D hard to call. V lost 3 bases, J lost 1 base, and 16 bases lay in between. Germline V gene sequence: CDR1 ENHRY, CDR2 SYGVKD. This CDR3 is built from 16 residues. DNA of the CDR3: TGTGCCATCAGTGAATTGTGGGCCCAGGAGTCCTACGAGCAGTACTTC. It specifies CAISELWAQESYEQYF.

This clonotype was seen a few times. The chain uses TRBV6-1 and TRBJ2-7; TRBD2 agrees at 9 bases. The V segment lost 6 bases and the J segment 2 bases; nucleotides outside the gene matches: 5. The CDR3 runs to 14 residues. CDR1 is MNHNS, CDR2 SASEGT, per germline. The CDR3 sequence is CASRRIAGAYEQYF. CDR3 nucleotides: TGTGCCAGCAGAAGAATAGCGGGGGCCTACGAGCAGTACTTC.

This clonotype has just a few counts. The chain combines TRBV3-1 with TRBJ2-2; D is ambiguous. This CDR3 contains 13 residues. The germline gives CDR1 LGHDT, CDR2 YNNKEL (reference sequence). The V gene lost 4 bases and the J gene lost 6 bases, with 9 bases spanning the gap. The CDR3 protein is CASSRSEAGELFF. The CDR3 bases are TGTGCCAGCAGCCGGAGCGAGGCCGGGGAGCTGTTTTTT.

This clonotype occurred many times. The chain combines TRBV12-3 or TRBV12-4 with TRBJ2-3; D perhaps matches TRBD2 (6 bases). CDR3 length: 18 residues. V was clipped by 6 bases and J by 0 bases, with 22 bases between them. The CDR3 nucleotides read TGTGCCAGCAGCCAAAAGTCCCGGGACTTTGCTAGCACAGATACGCAGTATTTT. Translated: CASSQKSRDFASTDTQYF.

This clonotype showed up just a few times. The chain is built from TRBV7-8 and TRBJ2-1; TRBD2 matches at 11 bases. Germline CDR1 reads SGHVS; CDR2 reads FQNEAQ. The CDR3 runs to 21 residues. The J segment lost 5 bases and the V segment lost 4 bases, leaving 22 bases of the junction unmatched. Written as DNA, the CDR3 is TGTGCCAGCAGCTCAGCAGTTAGCGGGAGGGCCATTCTCTCAGTGGACAATGAGCAGTTCTTC. Translation gives CASSSAVSGRAILSVDNEQFF.

This clonotype was detected many times. The CDR3 region has the DNA TGTGCCACCAGCAGAGACGGCAGGGGGGACGGTGGCTACACCTTC. This translates into CATSRDGRGDGGYTF. This chain uses TRBV15 with TRBJ1-2; the match to TRBD1 covers 7 bases. The CDR3 totals 15 residues. V shed 0 bases and J 7 bases; nucleotides not matched to a gene: 8. Looked up from germline, CDR1 is LNHNV and CDR2 is YYDKDF (reference sequence). Looking up the rest from reference TRBV15 and TRBJ1-2 gives the full variable domain: DAMVIQNPRYQVTQFGKPVTLSCSQTLNHNVMYWYQQKSSQAPKLLFHYYDKDFNNEADTPDNFQSRRPNTSFCFLDIRSPGLGDTAMYLCATSRDGRGDGGYTFGSGTRLTVV.

This clonotype was observed a handful of times. The V gene is TRBV24-1, the J gene TRBJ1-2; 7 nucleotides align to TRBD1. The CDR3 has 13 amino acids. Germline V gene sequence: CDR1 KGHDR, CDR2 SFDVKD. The V and J ends lost 4 bases and 8 bases, in that order; junction bases with no gene match: 6. The CDR3 DNA reads TGTGCCACCAGTGACCTGACAGGGATGGGCTACACCTTC. This encodes CATSDLTGMGYTF.

This clonotype has just a few counts. J is TRBJ1-2 and V is TRBV12-3 or TRBV12-4; D possibly corresponds to TRBD1 (6 bases). Between the trimmed V and J ends, which lost 3 bases and 7 bases, there was a span of 15 bases. CDR3 length: 14 amino acids. DNA for the CDR3: TGTGCCAGCAGTTTCCCCTCGGGGGCGGTTGGCTACACCTTC. This translates into CASSFPSGAVGYTF.

The chain has TRBV27 and TRBJ1-1; 7 bases line up with TRBD1. The CDR3 runs to 12 residues. The ends lost 6 bases at V and 8 bases at J; junction bases unmatched: 6. Germline loops: CDR1 MNHEY, CDR2 SMNVEV (reference sequence). The DNA for the CDR3 is TGTGCCAGCAGAACCTCGGGACAGGAAGCTTTCTTT. It encodes CASRTSGQEAFF.

The CDR3 loop is CASSQDGAIGTQYF. The CDR3 coding sequence is TGTGCCAGCAGCCAAGATGGGGCTATAGGGACGCAGTATTTT. The chain carries TRBV14 and TRBJ2-3; TRBD1 might be the D (5 bases). The CDR3 has 14 residues. Germline CDR1 is SGHDN and CDR2 is FVKESK. V was shortened by 0 bases and J by 9 bases, with 13 bases between the two germline ends. Full variable domain (missing parts from reference TRBV14 and TRBJ2-3): EAGVTQFPSHSVIEKGQTVTLRCDPISGHDNLYWYRRVMGKEIKFLLHFVKESKQDESGMPNNRFLAERTGGTYSTLKVQPAELEDSGVYFCASSQDGAIGTQYFGPGTRLTVL.

This clonotype appeared many times. The chain combines TRBV11-3 with TRBJ2-2, with TRBD2 matching over 11 bases. J gave up 4 bases and V 7 bases, and 5 bases lay outside the gene matches. This CDR3 is built from 15 residues. Germline values: CDR1 SGHNT, CDR2 YENEEA. The CDR3 nucleotides read TGTGCCAGCACGCTAGCGGGAGGACGCACCGGGGAGCTGTTTTTT. It specifies CASTLAGGRTGELFF.

This clonotype was seen many times. J is TRBJ2-7 and V is TRBV2; D not certain. The CDR3 extends over 16 amino acids. The V end lost 1 base, the J end lost 0 bases, and 13 bases lay between the germline ends. Germline values: CDR1 SNHLY, CDR2 FYNNEI. Here the CDR3 reads CASSEVLVDLSYEQYF. The CDR3 bases are TGTGCCAGCAGTGAAGTTCTGGTGGACCTCTCCTACGAGCAGTACTTC.

In this sample, this clonotype turned up many times. This chain uses TRBV28 with TRBJ2-4; D could derive from TRBD1 or TRBD2 (5 bases each). There are 15 residues in the CDR3. With 6 bases removed from V and 1 base from J, the gap between germline ends came to 13 bases. The germline CDR1 and CDR2 sequences are MDHEN and SYDVKM. The CDR3 bases are TGTGCCAGCAGCGAATCCGGGGCCGCCAAAAACATTCAGTACTTC. It specifies CASSESGAAKNIQYF.

Concerning this clonotype: Because it lacks the conserved phenylalanine or tryptophan at the end, this CDR3 is likely a read error. The chain carries TRBV20-1 and TRBJ2-3; the D gene could be TRBD1 or TRBD2 (6 bases each). This CDR3 is 13 amino acids long. CDR1 and CDR2 from the germline V gene are DFQATT and SNEGSKA (reference sequence). Trimming pared 5 bases from V and 1 base from J, leaving 10 bases between. DNA for the CDR3: TGCAGTGCTGCCGGGGGCGGCACAGATACGCAGTATCTT. It specifies CSAAGGGTDTQYL.

At least ten counts were recorded for this clonotype. The V gene is TRBV6-1, the J gene TRBJ1-1, with TRBD1 matching 10 bases. CDR1 is MNHNS and CDR2 is SASEGT in the germline V gene. The CDR3 totals 15 residues. Losses at the gene ends were 7 bases for V and 4 bases for J; bases not matched to a gene: 9. The CDR3 DNA reads as TGTGCCAGCAAGGATTGGACAGGGGGTGGCACTGAAGCTTTCTTT. Its protein is CASKDWTGGGTEAFF.

The chain has TRBV7-8 and TRBJ2-6; 7 bases fit TRBD2. J gave up 0 bases and V 10 bases, and 24 bases lay outside the gene matches. Germline assignment: CDR1 SGHVS and CDR2 FQNEAQ. This CDR3 spans 21 amino acids. The CDR3 DNA reads TGTGCCACCCGGCCCGGGGGGTTTTTCAATTTAGTCCCCTCTGGGGCCAACGTCCTGACTTTC. Protein: CATRPGGFFNLVPSGANVLTF.

Comments on this clonotype: A much larger clone differs by one base, so this may be a read error. Here the CDR3 omits its conserved ending phenylalanine or tryptophan, so a read error is the likely source. The chain carries TRBV7-2 and TRBJ2-7; maybe TRBD1 (5 bases). In germline, CDR1 is SGHTA, CDR2 FQGNSA. The CDR3 has 13 residues. Deletions cut 3 bases from V and 4 bases from J, with 10 bases between. The CDR3 spells CASSFPQGYEQYL. The DNA for the CDR3 is TGTGCCAGCAGCTTCCCGCAGGGTTACGAGCAGTACCTC.

Of note for this clonotype: At one boundary the junction diverges from the germline segment, which might be a read error. V gene TRBV7-3 combines with J gene TRBJ2-1; the D gene is possibly TRBD2 (6 bases). The CDR3 is 15 residues long. In germline, CDR1 is SGHTA, CDR2 FQGTGA. CDR3 sequence: CANSPSDYSYNEQFF. The CDR3 bases are TGTGCCAACAGCCCTAGCGACTACTCCTACAATGAGCAGTTCTTC.

This clonotype was seen at least ten times. This chain connects TRBV7-2 to TRBJ2-2, with 10 bases aligning to TRBD2. V trimming: 5 bases; J trimming: 7 bases; junction bases outside the gene matches: 10. The CDR3 contains 16 residues. Germline-derived CDR1 and CDR2 are SGHTA and FQGNSA. In nucleotides, the CDR3 is TGTGCCAGCAGCCGGCCGAGCGGGAGGGCTGACGGGGAGCTGTTTTTT. Protein: CASSRPSGRADGELFF.